These 22 T cell receptor beta chains were all obtained from the same sample, sequenced in a study of T cells in localized non-small cell lung cancer. Clones were sequenced by immunoSEQ multiplex PCR, and TCRdb holds only the in-frame ones, with some missing. Here the sample spans under 65,000 clones, about 87% being singletons. The sample consisted of peripheral blood, taken before any cancer treatment. The receptors derive from a man between 40 and 70 years old with stage I squamous cell lung carcinoma.

Details on this clone: The junction does not match germline at one end; this may be a read error. The rearrangement uses TRBV28 and TRBJ2-1, with D uncertain. Per the germline V gene, CDR1 is MDHEN and CDR2 is SYDVKM. The CDR3 extends over 11 amino acids. CDR3 in amino acids: CASNSDNEQFF. Written as DNA, the CDR3 is TGTGCCAGCAACTCCGACAATGAGCAGTTCTTC.

The chain employs TRBV7-9 and TRBJ1-1; no definite D call. Trimming shortened V by 1 base and J by 0 bases, and 15 bases separated the two germline ends. Germline loops: CDR1 SEHNR, CDR2 FQNEAQ (reference sequence). The CDR3 has 17 residues. This CDR3 reads CASSLGRTLTLNTEAFF. The CDR3 region has the DNA TGTGCCAGCAGCTTAGGCCGGACCTTAACTCTGAACACTGAAGCTTTCTTT.

The chain has TRBV7-3 and TRBJ2-3, with a possible D match to TRBD2 (6 bases). CDR3 length: 15 amino acids. Deletions cut 2 bases from V and 6 bases from J, with 15 bases between. Germline V CDR1 and CDR2: SGHTA, FQGTGA. This chain's CDR3 is CASSLEGAGSDTQYF. The CDR3 region has the DNA TGTGCCAGCAGCTTAGAGGGAGCGGGCAGCGATACGCAGTATTTT.

The chain combines TRBV7-8 with TRBJ2-1; 7 positions agree with TRBD1. The CDR3 loop spans 14 amino acids. Germline V CDR1 and CDR2: SGHVS, FQNEAQ. V dropped 7 bases and J dropped 5; count of bases not matched to a gene: 8. This CDR3 is CASKGRQGDNEQFF. CDR3 in DNA: TGTGCCAGCAAGGGGAGACAGGGTGACAATGAGCAGTTCTTC.

The sample holds one count of this clone. This chain links TRBV21-1 with TRBJ1-1. TRBV21-1 is listed as a pseudogene. The CDR3 is made up of 15 amino acids. This CDR3 reads CASSYRTGLNTEAFF. The CDR3 DNA sequence: TGTGCCAGCAGTTACCGGACGGGATTGAACACTGAAGCTTTCTTT.

The V and J genes are TRBV11-2 and TRBJ2-5; the D is unclear. Germline V gene data show CDR1 as SGHAT and CDR2 as FQNNGV. Trimming shortened V by 4 bases and J by 5 bases, and 20 bases separated the two germline ends. The CDR3 sequence is 16 residues long. The CDR3 loop is CASSSVVDTFWETQYF. The CDR3 DNA reads as TGTGCCAGCAGCTCCGTCGTTGACACCTTTTGGGAGACCCAGTACTTC. Using reference TRBV11-2 and TRBJ2-5 for the parts outside the CDR3, the full variable domain is EAGVAQSPRYKIIEKRQSVAFWCNPISGHATLYWYQQILGQGPKLLIQFQNNGVVDDSQLPKDRFSAERLKGVDSTLKIQPAKLEDSAVYLCASSSVVDTFWETQYFGPGTRLLVL.

By proportion, this clone is medium-sized. V and J are TRBV15 and TRBJ1-1; D possibly corresponds to TRBD1 (5 bases). Trimming took off 0 bases at V and 6 bases at J, with 14 bases between the two ends. Germline values: CDR1 LNHNV, CDR2 YYDKDF (reference sequence). This CDR3 has 15 residues. DNA of the CDR3: TGTGCCACCAGCAGAGATAGGCCAGGGCGGGCTGAAGCTTTCTTT. Translation gives CATSRDRPGRAEAFF.

The V and J genes are TRBV4-1 and TRBJ2-3; TRBD2 agrees at 7 bases. Germline V gives CDR1 MGHRA, CDR2 YSYEKL. The junction had 19 bases not matched to a gene; V was cut back by 3 bases and J by 1 base. This CDR3 has 20 residues. This CDR3 is CASSHLGGSLKGYGTDTQYF. The CDR3 region has the DNA TGCGCCAGCAGCCACCTCGGGGGGTCGCTAAAGGGCTACGGCACAGATACGCAGTATTTT.

The gene calls are TRBV7-2 and TRBJ2-3; 7 bases align to TRBD2. The V gene's germline CDR1 is SGHTA and CDR2 FQGNSA. Unmatched junction bases numbered 7, after V lost 1 base and J lost 12 bases. This CDR3 spans 13 amino acids. CDR3 in DNA: TGTGCCAGCAGCTTAGGGCGGGAGACCCCCCAGTATTTT. Translating gives CASSLGRETPQYF.

The V call is TRBV6-5, the J call TRBJ2-7, with D perhaps matching TRBD1 (5 bases). The length of the CDR3 is 15 residues. Germline V lookup: CDR1 MNHEY, CDR2 SVGAGI. V was cut by 0 bases and J by 3 bases, with 12 bases left in between. This chain's CDR3 is CASSYSTQEYYEQYF. The CDR3 DNA reads TGTGCCAGCAGTTACTCAACACAGGAATACTACGAGCAGTACTTC.

The V gene is TRBV7-2, the J gene TRBJ1-2, with D maybe TRBD1 (5 bases). The V gene's germline CDR1 is SGHTA and CDR2 FQGNSA. The germline V and J ends were trimmed by 5 bases and 4 bases, with 17 bases remaining between them. The CDR3 totals 15 residues. The CDR3, as DNA: TGTGCCAGCAGCCCCCGGGGGAGGGGCGTCTATGGCTACACCTTC. Amino acid sequence: CASSPRGRGVYGYTF.

The rearrangement uses TRBV7-2 and TRBJ2-1, with 7 nucleotides matching TRBD2. The CDR3 runs 13 residues. Losses at the gene ends were 5 bases for V and 10 bases for J; bases not matched to a gene: 8. Germline V lookup: CDR1 SGHTA, CDR2 FQGNSA. DNA of the CDR3: TGTGCCAGCAGCCTCTTGGGAGGGCAAGAGCAGTTCTTC. Translating it yields CASSLLGGQEQFF.

The chain employs TRBV28 and TRBJ1-2, with D tentatively TRBD1 (5 bases). CDR3 length equals 13 residues. Deletions cut 8 bases from V and 5 bases from J, with 15 bases between. Germline V CDR1 and CDR2: MDHEN, SYDVKM. The chain's CDR3 is CASGTRWGYGYTF. The CDR3 nucleotides are TGTGCCAGCGGGACTAGATGGGGATATGGCTACACCTTC.

V is TRBV5-1 and J is TRBJ2-4; D possibly corresponds to TRBD2 (6 bases). Germline CDR1 SGHRS, CDR2 YFSETQ. Trimming shortened V by 4 bases and J by 0 bases, and 14 bases separated the two germline ends. This CDR3 comprises 16 residues. The CDR3 DNA reads as TGCGCCAGCAGCCCTGTTGTGGGGGGAGCCAAAAACATTCAGTACTTC. It specifies CASSPVVGGAKNIQYF.

J is TRBJ2-1 and V is TRBV7-2; 12 positions match TRBD2. The V and J ends lost 7 bases and 5 bases, in that order; junction bases with no gene match: 3. Germline V gene data show CDR1 as SGHTA and CDR2 as FQGNSA. The CDR3 runs to 14 residues. The CDR3 region has the DNA TGTGCCAGCACCCGGACTAGCGGGAACAATGAGCAGTTCTTC. This encodes CASTRTSGNNEQFF.

This clone was seen a single time. The CDR3 DNA is TGTGCCAGCAGTTACTCGTTAGCGACTGAGCAGTTCTTC. Amino acids: CASSYSLATEQFF. The rearrangement uses TRBV6-6 and TRBJ2-1, with a weak D call TRBD2 (5 bases). Germline CDR1 reads MNHNY; CDR2 reads SVGAGI (reference sequence). The V end was cut by 0 bases, the J end by 9 bases, with 9 bases between. The CDR3 is made up of 13 amino acids.

The chain recombines TRBV19 with TRBJ2-6; weak D call: TRBD1 (5 bases). The V end was cut by 5 bases, the J end by 4 bases, with 15 bases between. Germline V gene lookup returns CDR1 LNHDA and CDR2 SQIVND (reference sequence). The CDR3 consists of 16 residues. The CDR3 sequence: CASSLLQVRGANVLTF. Here the CDR3 DNA reads TGTGCCAGTAGTCTCTTACAGGTCCGGGGGGCCAACGTCCTGACTTTC.

V usage is TRBV14 and J usage is TRBJ2-7; 7 bases are a match to TRBD2. V lost 0 bases and J lost 0; bases outside the gene matches: 5. Germline V gene sequence: CDR1 SGHDN, CDR2 FVKESK. This CDR3 spans 16 amino acids. DNA of the CDR3: TGTGCCAGCAGCCAAGATAACCGGGACTACTCCTACGAGCAGTACTTC. Encoded protein: CASSQDNRDYSYEQYF.

The chain joins TRBV5-5 to TRBJ2-1; TRBD2 agrees at 7 bases. The ends lost 1 base at V and 3 bases at J; junction bases unmatched: 4. The CDR3 sequence is 15 residues long. Per the germline V gene, CDR1 is SGHKS and CDR2 is YYEKEE (reference sequence). CDR3 nucleotide sequence: TGTGCCAGCAGCTTGCCAGCGGGAAGCTACAATGAGCAGTTCTTC. Translating it yields CASSLPAGSYNEQFF.

The V gene is TRBV18, the J gene TRBJ2-1; 7 nucleotides agree with TRBD1. The CDR3 is 16 amino acids. Per the germline V gene, CDR1 is KGHSH and CDR2 is LQKENI. V lost 2 bases, J lost 5 bases, and 9 bases stayed unmatched. The CDR3 nucleotides are TGTGCCAGCTCACCAAGTAGACAGGGAGTAGACAATGAGCAGTTCTTC. Translated: CASSPSRQGVDNEQFF.

CDR3 in DNA: TGTGCCAGCAGCTTGGGGCAGGGCTACAATGAGCAGTTCTTC. Its translation is CASSLGQGYNEQFF. The V and J genes are TRBV5-6 and TRBJ2-1, with a tentative D call TRBD1 (5 bases). V lost 0 bases and J 3 bases, leaving 7 bases between the germline ends. The CDR3 consists of 14 residues. CDR1 SGHDT and CDR2 YYEEEE come from the germline V gene.

The chain employs TRBV5-4 and TRBJ2-4; possible D gene TRBD2, 6 bases. CDR3 length: 14 amino acids. V lost 4 bases to trimming and J lost 1 base, with 9 bases between them. The germline V gene encodes CDR1 SGHNT and CDR2 YYREEE (reference sequence). The CDR3 DNA is TGTGCCAGCAGCCTCGGAGGGGCCAAAAACATTCAGTACTTC. It codes for CASSLGGAKNIQYF.